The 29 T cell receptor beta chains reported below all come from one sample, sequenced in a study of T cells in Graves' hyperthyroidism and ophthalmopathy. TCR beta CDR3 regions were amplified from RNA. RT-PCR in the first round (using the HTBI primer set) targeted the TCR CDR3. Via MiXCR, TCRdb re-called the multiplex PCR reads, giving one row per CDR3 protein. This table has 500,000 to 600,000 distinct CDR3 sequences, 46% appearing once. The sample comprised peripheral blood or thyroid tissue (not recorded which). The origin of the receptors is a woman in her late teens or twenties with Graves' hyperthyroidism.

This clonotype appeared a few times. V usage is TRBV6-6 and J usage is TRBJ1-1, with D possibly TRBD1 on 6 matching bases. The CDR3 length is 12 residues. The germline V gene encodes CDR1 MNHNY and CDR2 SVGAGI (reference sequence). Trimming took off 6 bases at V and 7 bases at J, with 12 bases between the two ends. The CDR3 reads CASRKGGIEAFF. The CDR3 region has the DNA TGTGCCAGCAGGAAGGGGGGCATTGAAGCTTTCTTT.

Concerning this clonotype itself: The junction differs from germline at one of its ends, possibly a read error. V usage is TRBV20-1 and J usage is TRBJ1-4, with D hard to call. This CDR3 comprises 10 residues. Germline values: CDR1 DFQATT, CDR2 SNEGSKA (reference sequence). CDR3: CSASRTSGNF. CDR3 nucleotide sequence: TGCAGTGCTTCGCGGACTAGCGGGAATTTC.

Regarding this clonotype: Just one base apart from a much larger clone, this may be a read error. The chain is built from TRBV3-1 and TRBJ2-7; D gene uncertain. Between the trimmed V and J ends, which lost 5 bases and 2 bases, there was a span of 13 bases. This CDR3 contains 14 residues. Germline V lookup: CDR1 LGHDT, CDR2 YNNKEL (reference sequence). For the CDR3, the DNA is TGTGCCAGCAGCTCGGACCGCCACCCCTACGAGCAGTACTTC. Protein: CASSSDRHPYEQYF.

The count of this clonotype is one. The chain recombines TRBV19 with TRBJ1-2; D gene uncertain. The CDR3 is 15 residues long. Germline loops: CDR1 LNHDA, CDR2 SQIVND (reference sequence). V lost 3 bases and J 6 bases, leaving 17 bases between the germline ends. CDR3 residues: CASSISREAYNGYTF. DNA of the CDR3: TGTGCCAGTAGTATCTCACGGGAGGCATACAATGGCTACACCTTC.

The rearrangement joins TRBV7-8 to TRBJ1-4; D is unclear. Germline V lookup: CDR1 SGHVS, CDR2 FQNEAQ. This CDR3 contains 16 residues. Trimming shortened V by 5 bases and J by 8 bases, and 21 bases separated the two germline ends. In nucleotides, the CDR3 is TGTGCCAGCAGCGTGGCCTCAAGCTTCTCCGGGGAAAAACTGTTTTTT. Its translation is CASSVASSFSGEKLFF.

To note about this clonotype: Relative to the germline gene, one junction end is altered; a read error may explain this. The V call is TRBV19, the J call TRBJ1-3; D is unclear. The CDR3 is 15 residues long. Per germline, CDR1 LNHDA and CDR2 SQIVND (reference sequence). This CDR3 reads CASSMMEYGGNTMYF. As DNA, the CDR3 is TGTGCCAGTAGTATGATGGAGTACGGAGGAAACACCATGTATTTC.

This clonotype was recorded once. The CDR3 nucleotides read TGTGCCATCAGTGAAAGGGCCACCACTGAAAAACTGTTTTTT. Its translation: CAISERATTEKLFF. This sequence joins TRBV10-3 and TRBJ1-4; no clear D. Germline V gene lookup returns CDR1 ENHRY and CDR2 SYGVKD. Trimming removed 3 bases at V and 7 bases at J, with 12 bases between. CDR3 size: 14 residues.

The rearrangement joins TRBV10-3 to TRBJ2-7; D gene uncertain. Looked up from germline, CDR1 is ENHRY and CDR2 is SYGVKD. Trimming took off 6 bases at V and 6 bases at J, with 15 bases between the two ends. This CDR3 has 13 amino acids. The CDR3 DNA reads TGTGCCATCAGCGACCAGACGGGTGTCGAGCAGTACTTC. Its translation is CAISDQTGVEQYF.

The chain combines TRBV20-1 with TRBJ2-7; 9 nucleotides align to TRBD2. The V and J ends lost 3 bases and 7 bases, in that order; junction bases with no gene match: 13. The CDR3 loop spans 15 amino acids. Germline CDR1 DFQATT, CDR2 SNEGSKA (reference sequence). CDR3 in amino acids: CSASYLAGSYNEQYF. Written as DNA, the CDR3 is TGCAGTGCTAGTTATCTAGCGGGGTCCTACAATGAGCAGTACTTC.

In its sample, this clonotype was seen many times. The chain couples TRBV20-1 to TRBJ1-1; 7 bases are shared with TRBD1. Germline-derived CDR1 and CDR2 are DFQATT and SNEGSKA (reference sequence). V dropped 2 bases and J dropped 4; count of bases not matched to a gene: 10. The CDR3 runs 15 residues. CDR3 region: CSARNLRGEATEAFF. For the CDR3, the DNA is TGCAGTGCTAGAAACCTCAGGGGGGAGGCCACTGAAGCTTTCTTT.

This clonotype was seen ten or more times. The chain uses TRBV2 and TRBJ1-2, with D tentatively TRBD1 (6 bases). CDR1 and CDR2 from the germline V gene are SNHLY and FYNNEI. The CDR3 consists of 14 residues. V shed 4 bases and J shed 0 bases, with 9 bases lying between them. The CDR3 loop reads CASSGDISNYGYTF. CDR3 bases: TGTGCCAGCAGTGGGGACATCTCTAACTATGGCTACACCTTC.

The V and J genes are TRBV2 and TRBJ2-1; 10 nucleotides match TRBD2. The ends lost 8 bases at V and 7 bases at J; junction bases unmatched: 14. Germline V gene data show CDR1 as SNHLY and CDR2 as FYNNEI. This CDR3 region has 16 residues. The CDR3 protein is CASGSGRALKVNEQFF. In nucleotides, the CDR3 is TGTGCCAGCGGGAGCGGGAGGGCCCTAAAAGTGAATGAGCAGTTCTTC. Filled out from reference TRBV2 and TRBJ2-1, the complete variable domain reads EPEVTQTPSHQVTQMGQEVILRCVPISNHLYFYWYRQILGQKVEFLVSFYNNEISEKSEIFDDQFSVERPDGSNFTLKIRSTKLEDSAMYFCASGSGRALKVNEQFFGPGTRLTVL.

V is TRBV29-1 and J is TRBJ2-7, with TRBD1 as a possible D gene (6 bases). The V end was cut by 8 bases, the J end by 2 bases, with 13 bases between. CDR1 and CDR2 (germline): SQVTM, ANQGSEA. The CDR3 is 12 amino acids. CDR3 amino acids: CSYGTLPYEQYF. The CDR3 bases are TGCAGCTACGGGACACTCCCCTACGAGCAGTACTTC.

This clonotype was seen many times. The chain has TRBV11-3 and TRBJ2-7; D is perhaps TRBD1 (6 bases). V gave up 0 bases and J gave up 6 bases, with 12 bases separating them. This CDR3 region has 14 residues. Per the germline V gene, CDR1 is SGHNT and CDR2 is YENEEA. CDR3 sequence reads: CASSLEWSGAEQYF. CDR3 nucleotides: TGTGCCAGCAGCTTAGAATGGTCAGGGGCCGAGCAGTACTTC.

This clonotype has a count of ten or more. The CDR3 spells CASSKSYGQGSSGEQYF. CDR3 sequence (DNA): TGTGCCAGTAGTAAATCCTACGGACAGGGTTCGTCGGGGGAGCAGTACTTC. The chain combines TRBV19 with TRBJ2-7, with 8 bases identical to TRBD1. Germline V CDR1 and CDR2: LNHDA, SQIVND (reference sequence). The length of the CDR3 is 17 residues. V dropped 4 bases and J dropped 7; count of bases not matched to a gene: 18.

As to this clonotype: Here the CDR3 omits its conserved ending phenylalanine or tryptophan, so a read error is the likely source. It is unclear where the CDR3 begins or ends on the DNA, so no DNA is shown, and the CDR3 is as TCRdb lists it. The CDR3 sequence is CASSAWTG. The chain carries TRBV7-9 and TRBJ2-2; TRBD1 is the table's D call and was not checked against the DNA. Looked up from germline, CDR1 is SEHNR and CDR2 is FQNEAQ (reference sequence). The CDR3 is 8 residues long, counting both termini.

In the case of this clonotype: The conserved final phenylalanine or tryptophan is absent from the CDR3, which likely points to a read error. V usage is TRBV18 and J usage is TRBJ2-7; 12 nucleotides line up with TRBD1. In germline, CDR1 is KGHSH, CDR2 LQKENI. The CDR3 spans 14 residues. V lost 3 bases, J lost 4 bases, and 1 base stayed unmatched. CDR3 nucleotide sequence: TGTGCCAGCTCACCGGGACAGGGGGCTTACGAGCAGTACCTC. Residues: CASSPGQGAYEQYL.

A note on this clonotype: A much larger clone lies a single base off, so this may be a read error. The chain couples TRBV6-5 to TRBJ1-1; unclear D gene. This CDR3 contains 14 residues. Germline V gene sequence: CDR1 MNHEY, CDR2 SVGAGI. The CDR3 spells CASSYSVVGTEASF. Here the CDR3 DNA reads TGTGCCAGCAGTTACTCGGTGGTGGGCACTGAAGCTTCCTTT.

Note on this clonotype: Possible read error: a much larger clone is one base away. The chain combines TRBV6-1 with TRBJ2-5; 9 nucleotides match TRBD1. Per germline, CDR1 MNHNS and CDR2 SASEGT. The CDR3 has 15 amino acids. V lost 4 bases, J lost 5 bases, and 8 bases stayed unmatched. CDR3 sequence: CASSVFLGTGETQYF. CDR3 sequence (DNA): TGTGCCAGCAGTGTTTTCCTGGGGACAGGGGAGACCCAGTACTTC.

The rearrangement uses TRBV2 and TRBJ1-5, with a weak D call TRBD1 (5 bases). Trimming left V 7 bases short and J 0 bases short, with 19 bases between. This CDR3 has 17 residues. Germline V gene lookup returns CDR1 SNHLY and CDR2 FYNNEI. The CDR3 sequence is CASKDGGVGYSNQPQHF. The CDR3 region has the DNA TGTGCCAGCAAGGACGGGGGTGTGGGATATAGCAATCAGCCCCAGCATTTT.

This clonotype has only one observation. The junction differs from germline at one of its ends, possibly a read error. CDR3 protein: CATGSGQQETQYF. The CDR3, as DNA: TGCGCCACCGGTTCGGGACAACAAGAGACCCAGTACTTC. The chain has TRBV24-1 and TRBJ2-5; TRBD1 might be the D (6 bases). This CDR3 comprises 13 residues. CDR1 is KGHDR and CDR2 is SFDVKD in the germline V gene.

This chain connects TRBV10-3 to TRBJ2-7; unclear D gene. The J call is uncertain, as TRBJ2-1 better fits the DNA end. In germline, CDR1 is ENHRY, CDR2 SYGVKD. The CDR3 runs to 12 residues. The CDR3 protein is CAISTTNNEQFF. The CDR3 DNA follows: TGTGCCATCAGTACCACTAACAATGAGCAGTTCTTC.

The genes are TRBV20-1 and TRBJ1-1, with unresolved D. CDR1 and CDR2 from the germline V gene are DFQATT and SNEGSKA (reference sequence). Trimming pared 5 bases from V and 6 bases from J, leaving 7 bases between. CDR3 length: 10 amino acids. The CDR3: CSAVRAEAFF. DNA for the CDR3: TGCAGTGCTGTGAGGGCTGAAGCTTTCTTT.

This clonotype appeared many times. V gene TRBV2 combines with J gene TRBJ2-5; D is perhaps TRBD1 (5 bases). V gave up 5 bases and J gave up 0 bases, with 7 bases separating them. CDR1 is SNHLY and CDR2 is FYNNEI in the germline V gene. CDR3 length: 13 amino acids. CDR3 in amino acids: CASSHRNQETQYF. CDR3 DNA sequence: TGTGCCAGCAGTCACAGGAACCAAGAGACCCAGTACTTC.

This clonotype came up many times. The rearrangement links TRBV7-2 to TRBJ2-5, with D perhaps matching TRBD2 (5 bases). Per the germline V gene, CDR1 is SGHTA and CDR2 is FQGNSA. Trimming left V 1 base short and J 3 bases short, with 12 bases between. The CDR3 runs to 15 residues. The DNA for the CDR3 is TGTGCCAGCAGCTTAGATAGCGTTACAAAAGAGACCCAGTACTTC. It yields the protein CASSLDSVTKETQYF.

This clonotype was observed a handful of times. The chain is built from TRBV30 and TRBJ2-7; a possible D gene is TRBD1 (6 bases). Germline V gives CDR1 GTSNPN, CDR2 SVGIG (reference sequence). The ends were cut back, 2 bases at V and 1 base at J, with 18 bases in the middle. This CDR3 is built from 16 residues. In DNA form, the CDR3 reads TGTGCCTGGAGTCCAGCCTGGGGACACGCTTCCTACGAGCAGTACTTC. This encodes CAWSPAWGHASYEQYF.

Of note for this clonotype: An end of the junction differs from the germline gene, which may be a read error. CDR3 DNA: TGTGCCAGCAGTTTATCGGGGGACAGAAACACCGGGGAGCTGTTTTTT. Its protein product is CASSLSGDRNTGELFF. The chain has TRBV24-1 and TRBJ2-2; TRBD1 is a possible D gene (7 bases). CDR3 length equals 16 residues. Germline assignment: CDR1 KGHDR and CDR2 SFDVKD.

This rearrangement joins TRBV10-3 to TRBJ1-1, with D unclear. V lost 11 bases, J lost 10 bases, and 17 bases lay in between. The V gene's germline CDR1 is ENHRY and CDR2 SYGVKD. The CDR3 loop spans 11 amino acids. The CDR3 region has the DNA TGTGCCGTCGGTGGGCCGATGGGAGCTTTCTTT. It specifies CAVGGPMGAFF.

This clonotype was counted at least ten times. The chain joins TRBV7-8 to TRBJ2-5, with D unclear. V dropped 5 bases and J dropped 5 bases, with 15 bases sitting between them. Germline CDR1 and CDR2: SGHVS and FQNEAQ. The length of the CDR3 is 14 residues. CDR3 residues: CASSQLARRETQYF. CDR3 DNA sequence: TGTGCCAGCAGCCAACTTGCCAGACGGGAGACCCAGTACTTC.